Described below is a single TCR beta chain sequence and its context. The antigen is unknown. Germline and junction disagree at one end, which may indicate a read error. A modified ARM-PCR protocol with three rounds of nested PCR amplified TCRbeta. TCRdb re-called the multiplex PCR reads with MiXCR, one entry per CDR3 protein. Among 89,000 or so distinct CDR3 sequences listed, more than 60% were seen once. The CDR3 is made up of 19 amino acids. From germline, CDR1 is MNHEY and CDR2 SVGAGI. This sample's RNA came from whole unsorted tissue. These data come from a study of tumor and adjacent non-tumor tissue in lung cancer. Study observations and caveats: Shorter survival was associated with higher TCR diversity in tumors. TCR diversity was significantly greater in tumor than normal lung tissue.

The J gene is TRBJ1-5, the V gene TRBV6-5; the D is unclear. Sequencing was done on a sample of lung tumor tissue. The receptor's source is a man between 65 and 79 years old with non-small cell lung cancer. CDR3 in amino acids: CASTKRPPEQTYSNQPRHF. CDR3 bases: TGTGCCAGCACAAAAAGGCCGCCCGAGCAGACTTATAGCAATCAGCCCCGGCATTTT.